This passage covers 31 T cell receptor beta chains from one sample sequenced in a study of radiation and T cells in renal cell carcinoma. Produced via immunoSEQ multiplex PCR; TCRdb's table is partial and in-frame only. The repertoire holds around 94,000 clones, with less than 90% as singletons. The time point was: baseline pretreatment blood. Treatment of the sample: 15 Gy SBRT to primary tumor, nephrectomy 4 weeks later. Sequenced here: blood, sampled from a patient whose treatment included radiotherapy and nephrectomy. The receptors stem from a man in his fifties with renal cell carcinoma.

Only a few counts were recorded for this clone. The chain links TRBV7-6 to TRBJ1-3; perhaps TRBD1 as D (5 bases). Per the germline V gene, CDR1 is SGHVS and CDR2 is FNYEAQ. This CDR3 is 15 amino acids long. The V and J ends lost 1 base and 1 base respectively, with 8 bases between them. The CDR3 nucleotides read TGTGCCAGCAGCTTAGATGGGGGTTCTGGAAACACCATATATTTT. It encodes CASSLDGGSGNTIYF. The variable domain in full, with the rest retrieved from reference TRBV7-6 and TRBJ1-3, is GAGVSQSPRYKVTKRGQDVALRCDPISGHVSLYWYRQALGQGPEFLTYFNYEAQQDKSGLPNDRFSAERPEGSISTLTIQRTEQRDSAMYRCASSLDGGSGNTIYFGEGSWLTVV.

This chain joins TRBV9 and TRBJ1-3; D is undetermined. The length of the CDR3 is 16 residues. The V gene lost 2 bases and the J gene lost 4 bases, with 16 bases spanning the gap. Germline CDR1 SGDLS, CDR2 YYNGEE. The CDR3 sequence: CASSVGWGSAGNTIYF. The DNA of the CDR3 is TGTGCCAGCAGCGTTGGTTGGGGTTCGGCAGGAAACACCATATATTTT.

V is TRBV4-2 and J is TRBJ1-1; 12 bases are shared with TRBD1. CDR1 is LGHNA, CDR2 YNFKEQ, per germline. V gave up 3 bases and J gave up 5 bases; unmatched junction bases: 10. CDR3 size: 17 residues. The CDR3 DNA sequence: TGTGCCAGCAGCCATTCCTCCGGGACAGGGGGCGAAACTGAAGCTTTCTTT. This sequence encodes CASSHSSGTGGETEAFF.

The rearrangement joins TRBV6-1 to TRBJ2-1, with 8 bases fitting TRBD2. The CDR3 runs to 14 residues. V gave up 6 bases and J gave up 8 bases; unmatched junction bases: 9. Germline V lookup: CDR1 MNHNS, CDR2 SASEGT. In nucleotides, the CDR3 is TGTGCCAGCAGCCCCGGGACTAGTATCGATGAGCAGTTCTTC. Protein sequence: CASSPGTSIDEQFF.

Notes on this clone: One end of the junction varies from germline; a read error may be responsible. The chain combines TRBV7-7 with TRBJ2-7, with D possibly called TRBD1 or TRBD2 (5 bases each). The CDR3 contains 13 residues. CDR1 and CDR2 from the germline V gene are SSHAT and FNYEAQ (reference sequence). The CDR3 bases are TGTGCTAGCAGCGCCGGAGTGGGGGTCGAGCAGTACTTC. Protein sequence: CASSAGVGVEQYF. The full variable domain, rest sourced from reference TRBV7-7 and TRBJ2-7, is GAGVSQSPRYKVTKRGQDVTLRCDPISSHATLYWYQQALGQGPEFLTYFNYEAQPDKSGLPSDRFSAERPEGSISTLTIQRTEQRDSAMYRCASSAGVGVEQYFGPGTRLTVT.

This clone was counted a single time. The junction and the germline gene differ at one end; a read error may be behind it. This chain joins TRBV7-7 and TRBJ2-1, with 9 bases lining up with TRBD1. Germline V gives CDR1 SSHAT, CDR2 FNYEAQ (reference sequence). The CDR3 totals 15 residues. The CDR3 region is CASSPDRGQVNEQFF. The CDR3 DNA follows: TGTGCTAGCAGCCCGGACAGGGGCCAGGTGAATGAGCAGTTCTTC.

The CDR3 sequence: CASSWGGTDTQYF. The CDR3 DNA reads as TGTGCCAGCAGCTGGGGGGGAACAGATACGCAGTATTTT. This chain joins TRBV7-2 and TRBJ2-3, with 7 bases fitting TRBD2. J lost 3 bases, V lost 4 bases, and 1 base had no gene match. The CDR3 is made up of 13 amino acids. The germline V gene has CDR1 SGHTA and CDR2 FQGNSA.

This clone showed up just a few times. The CDR3 DNA sequence: TGTGCCAGCAGCCAAGATCGGGCCAGGGGTGAGACCCAGTACTTC. Protein: CASSQDRARGETQYF. The chain joins TRBV4-2 to TRBJ2-5; tentatively, D is TRBD1 (6 bases). Germline V gives CDR1 LGHNA, CDR2 YNFKEQ. This CDR3 has 15 residues. V dropped 0 bases and J dropped 5 bases, with 13 bases sitting between them.

This clone was seen a few times. The chain combines TRBV7-9 with TRBJ1-1; D is unresolved. V was pared by 3 bases and J by 3 bases, with 14 bases between. CDR3 length: 15 residues. Per the germline V gene, CDR1 is SEHNR and CDR2 is FQNEAQ (reference sequence). CDR3 protein: CASSFEKWGDTEAFF. The CDR3 DNA reads as TGTGCCAGCAGCTTTGAAAAGTGGGGAGACACTGAAGCTTTCTTT.

This clone is a singleton in its sample. The CDR3 reads CASSTPTHRVNDRIEQYF. The DNA for the CDR3 is TGTGCCAGCAGCACCCCGACCCATCGGGTGAACGATAGAATCGAGCAGTACTTC. The chain uses TRBV9 and TRBJ2-7; D gene uncertain. CDR3 length equals 18 residues. Germline-derived CDR1 and CDR2 are SGDLS and YYNGEE. Trimming took off 4 bases at V and 6 bases at J, with 29 bases between the two ends.

The chain combines TRBV28 with TRBJ2-7, with 11 bases identical to TRBD1. The CDR3 sequence is 17 residues long. V dropped 8 bases and J dropped 4; count of bases not matched to a gene: 16. Germline CDR1 is MDHEN and CDR2 is SYDVKM. CDR3 nucleotide sequence: TGTGCCAGCTCGGGACAGGGGGACGGAGTGGGAATTTACGAGCAGTACTTC. Translation gives CASSGQGDGVGIYEQYF.

The V gene is TRBV7-6, the J gene TRBJ2-7, with 9 bases fitting TRBD1. The CDR3 runs to 15 residues. With 5 bases clipped from V and 3 bases from J, the junction kept 8 bases outside the gene matches. Per the germline V gene, CDR1 is SGHVS and CDR2 is FNYEAQ. The CDR3 DNA reads as TGTGCCAGCAGCCAAGGCTCGGGACAGGGCTACGAGCAGTACTTC. Encoded protein: CASSQGSGQGYEQYF.

This clone has just one count. V gene TRBV10-2 combines with J gene TRBJ1-3, with unresolved D. Germline V gene lookup returns CDR1 WSHSY and CDR2 SAAADI. The length of the CDR3 is 14 residues. Trimming cost V 0 bases and J 7 bases, with 10 bases left between them. CDR3 in amino acids: CASSESLSWNTIYF. Written as DNA, the CDR3 is TGCGCCAGCAGTGAGTCCCTGAGTTGGAACACCATATATTTT.

The J gene is TRBJ2-3, the V gene TRBV7-9; D could derive from TRBD1 or TRBD2 (5 bases each). The V gene's germline CDR1 is SEHNR and CDR2 FQNEAQ (reference sequence). The ends were cut back, 6 bases at V and 4 bases at J, with 14 bases in the middle. The CDR3 runs 14 residues. CDR3 in DNA: TGTGCCAGCAGACCGGGACCGGTGGCAGATACGCAGTATTTT. Amino acid sequence: CASRPGPVADTQYF.

The chain uses TRBV5-1 and TRBJ1-2; D remains unclear. V lost 0 bases and J 4 bases, leaving 7 bases between the germline ends. The length of the CDR3 is 13 residues. CDR1 and CDR2 (germline): SGHRS, YFSETQ. DNA of the CDR3: TGCGCCAGCAGCTTGGATAGGTCCTATGGCTACACCTTC. Amino acid sequence: CASSLDRSYGYTF.

The chain links TRBV14 to TRBJ2-7; 10 bases map to TRBD1. The J segment lost 3 bases and the V segment lost 2 bases, leaving 4 bases of the junction unmatched. This CDR3 contains 15 residues. Germline values: CDR1 SGHDN, CDR2 FVKESK. CDR3 in amino acids: CASSQRDRGFYEQYF. The CDR3 DNA reads TGTGCCAGCAGCCAACGGGACAGGGGTTTCTACGAGCAGTACTTC.

The rearrangement links TRBV27 to TRBJ2-1; weak D call: TRBD2 (5 bases). CDR1 is MNHEY, CDR2 SMNVEV, per germline (reference sequence). The V end lost 4 bases, the J end lost 7 bases, and 8 bases lay between the germline ends. CDR3 length equals 12 residues. CDR3 sequence: CASSSGINEQFF. CDR3 in DNA: TGTGCCAGCAGTTCCGGGATAAATGAGCAGTTCTTC.

The chain joins TRBV6-5 to TRBJ1-1; D gene uncertain. CDR1 is MNHEY and CDR2 is SVGAGI in the germline V gene. The ends were cut back, 8 bases at V and 5 bases at J, with 9 bases in the middle. The CDR3 runs to 11 residues. The DNA for the CDR3 is TGTGCCAGCGGTGGGGATACTGAAGCTTTCTTT. Its protein is CASGGDTEAFF.

This sequence joins TRBV14 and TRBJ1-1; D not certain. The CDR3 has 19 residues. Trimming removed 0 bases from V and 10 bases from J, with 30 bases in between. Germline CDR1 and CDR2: SGHDN and FVKESK. The CDR3 DNA sequence: TGTGCCAGCAGCCAAGAAAAACTGGGTCGGGAGACTCGATCGCGAAGAGCTTTCTTT. Its translation is CASSQEKLGRETRSRRAFF.

The chain combines TRBV2 with TRBJ2-3; D is possibly TRBD2 (5 bases). The CDR3 is made up of 15 amino acids. CDR1 and CDR2 from the germline V gene are SNHLY and FYNNEI. Trimming left V 2 bases short and J 0 bases short, with 9 bases between. Here the CDR3 DNA reads TGTGCCAGCAGTGAAACTAGATCTAGCACAGATACGCAGTATTTT. Translated, it gives CASSETRSSTDTQYF.

This sequence joins TRBV15 and TRBJ1-3, with D possibly being TRBD1 (5 bases). From germline, CDR1 is LNHNV and CDR2 YYDKDF (reference sequence). This CDR3 region has 15 residues. V lost 4 bases, J lost 0 bases, and 10 bases lay in between. The CDR3 loop reads CATSMRQYSGNTIYF. DNA for the CDR3: TGTGCCACCAGCATGCGACAGTACTCTGGAAACACCATATATTTT.

This clone was recorded once. This chain links TRBV18 with TRBJ1-2; 10 bases line up with TRBD1. Germline V gene data show CDR1 as KGHSH and CDR2 as LQKENI. J gave up 8 bases and V 0 bases, and 6 bases lay outside the gene matches. The CDR3 extends over 15 amino acids. This CDR3 is CASSPPGQGNPGYTF. DNA for the CDR3: TGTGCCAGCTCACCACCGGGACAGGGGAATCCCGGCTACACCTTC.

V is TRBV20-1 and J is TRBJ2-7; D remains unclear. Germline lookup yields CDR1 DFQATT and CDR2 SNEGSKA (reference sequence). The CDR3 has 10 residues. CDR3 loop: CSASSYEQYF. Written as DNA, the CDR3 is TGCAGCGCAAGCTCCTACGAGCAGTACTTC.

This clone was observed once. V is TRBV27 and J is TRBJ2-7; D may be TRBD2 (6 bases). The CDR3 length is 15 residues. Germline V lookup: CDR1 MNHEY, CDR2 SMNVEV (reference sequence). V was pared by 5 bases and J by 1 base, with 15 bases between. The CDR3 sequence: CASSPSERASYEQYF. For the CDR3, the DNA is TGTGCCAGCAGTCCCAGCGAGCGGGCTTCCTACGAGCAGTACTTC.

With regard to this clone: Other DNA sequences from this sample encode an identical CDR3 as well. The DNA for the CDR3 is TGTGCCAGCAGCGGACAGGGAGGCAATCAGCCCCAGCATTTT. It specifies CASSGQGGNQPQHF. The V call is TRBV19, the J call TRBJ1-5; 8 bases line up with TRBD1. The CDR3 spans 14 residues. Germline trimming cut 9 bases from V and 2 bases from J; bases unmatched to any gene: 6. Germline V gene lookup returns CDR1 LNHDA and CDR2 SQIVND (reference sequence).

The rearrangement links TRBV27 to TRBJ2-6; unclear D gene. Per the germline V gene, CDR1 is MNHEY and CDR2 is SMNVEV (reference sequence). The CDR3 totals 14 residues. V dropped 4 bases and J dropped 4 bases, with 8 bases sitting between them. The CDR3 DNA is TGTGCCAGCAGTTCAGCTGCCGGGGCCAACGTCCTGACTTTC. Its protein product is CASSSAAGANVLTF. The whole variable domain, remainder taken from reference TRBV27 and TRBJ2-6, is EAQVTQNPRYLITVTGKKLTVTCSQNMNHEYMSWYRQDPGLGLRQIYYSMNVEVTDKGDVPEGYKVSRKEKRNFPLILESPSPNQTSLYFCASSSAAGANVLTFGAGSRLTVL.

J is TRBJ2-5 and V is TRBV29-1; 7 bases are shared with TRBD1. The V gene's germline CDR1 is SQVTM and CDR2 ANQGSEA. J gave up 0 bases and V 6 bases, and 1 base lay outside the gene matches. The CDR3 is made up of 12 amino acids. In nucleotides, the CDR3 is TGCAGCGTACAGGGGTACCAAGAGACCCAGTACTTC. Protein sequence: CSVQGYQETQYF.

This chain uses TRBV4-2 with TRBJ1-5; the D gene is possibly TRBD1 (5 bases). Germline V gene sequence: CDR1 LGHNA, CDR2 YNFKEQ. V dropped 4 bases and J dropped 3 bases, with 16 bases sitting between them. CDR3 length equals 16 residues. For the CDR3, the DNA is TGTGCCAGCAGCCGAGTGGGGGACGGCCCCAATCAGCCCCAGCATTTT. Protein sequence: CASSRVGDGPNQPQHF.

The chain employs TRBV7-3 and TRBJ2-3; no definite D call. There are 14 residues in the CDR3. The ends were cut back, 2 bases at V and 6 bases at J, with 12 bases in the middle. Germline lookup yields CDR1 SGHTA and CDR2 FQGTGA. The CDR3 is CASSLQAYSDTQYF. DNA of the CDR3: TGTGCCAGCAGCTTACAGGCCTACTCGGATACGCAGTATTTT.

V is TRBV7-2 and J is TRBJ1-1; TRBD1 is a possible D gene (6 bases). The CDR3 is 13 amino acids. Germline V gene data show CDR1 as SGHTA and CDR2 as FQGNSA. Deletions cut 4 bases from V and 3 bases from J, with 9 bases between. CDR3 DNA: TGTGCCAGCAGCTACAGGGTTCACACTGAAGCTTTCTTT. This codes for CASSYRVHTEAFF.

The V call is TRBV11-2, the J call TRBJ1-6, with unresolved D. Trimming left V 1 base short and J 5 bases short, with 9 bases between. Per the germline V gene, CDR1 is SGHAT and CDR2 is FQNNGV. CDR3 length: 15 amino acids. The CDR3 nucleotides read TGTGCCAGCAGCTTAGTTCCGGCTGATAATTCACCCCTCCACTTT. It codes for CASSLVPADNSPLHF.